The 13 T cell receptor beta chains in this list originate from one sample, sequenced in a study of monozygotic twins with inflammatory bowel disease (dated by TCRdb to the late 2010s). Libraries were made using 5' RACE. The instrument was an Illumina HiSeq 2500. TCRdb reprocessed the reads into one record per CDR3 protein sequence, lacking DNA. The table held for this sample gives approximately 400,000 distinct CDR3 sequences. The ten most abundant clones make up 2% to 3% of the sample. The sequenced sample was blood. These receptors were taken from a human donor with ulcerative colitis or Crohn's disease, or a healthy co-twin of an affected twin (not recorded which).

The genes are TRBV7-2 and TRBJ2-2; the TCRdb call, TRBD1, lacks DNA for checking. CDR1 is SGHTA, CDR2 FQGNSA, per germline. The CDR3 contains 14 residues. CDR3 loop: CASSLGGYTGELFF.

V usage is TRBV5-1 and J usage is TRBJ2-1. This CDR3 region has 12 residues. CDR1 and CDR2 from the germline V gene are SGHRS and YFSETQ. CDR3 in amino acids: CASSLSQDEQFF.

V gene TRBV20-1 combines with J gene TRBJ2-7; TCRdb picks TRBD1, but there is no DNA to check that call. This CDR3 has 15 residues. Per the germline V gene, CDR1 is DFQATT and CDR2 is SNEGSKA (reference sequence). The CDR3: CSARGGTTSSYEQYF.

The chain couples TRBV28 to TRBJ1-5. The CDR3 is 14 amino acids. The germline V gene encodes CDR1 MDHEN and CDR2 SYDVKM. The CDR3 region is CASLKRGSNQPQHF.

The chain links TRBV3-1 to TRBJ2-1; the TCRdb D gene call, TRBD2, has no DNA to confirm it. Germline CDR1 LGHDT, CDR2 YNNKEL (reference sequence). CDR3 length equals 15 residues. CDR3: CASSQGGGSFNEQFF.

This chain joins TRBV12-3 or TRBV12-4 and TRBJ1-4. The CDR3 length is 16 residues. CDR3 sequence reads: CASSSIQAGGVRGLFF.

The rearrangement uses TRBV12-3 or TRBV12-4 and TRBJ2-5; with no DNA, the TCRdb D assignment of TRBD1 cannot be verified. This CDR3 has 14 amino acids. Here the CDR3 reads CASSGDISQETQYF.

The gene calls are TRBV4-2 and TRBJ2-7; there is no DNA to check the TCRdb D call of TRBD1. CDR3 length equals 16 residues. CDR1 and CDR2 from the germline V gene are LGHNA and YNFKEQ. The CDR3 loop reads CASSLERQGKIYEQYF.

The CDR3 reads CASRALVRGETQYF. The V call is TRBV3-1, the J call TRBJ2-5; lacking DNA, the TRBD1 call made by TCRdb goes unchecked. This CDR3 has 14 residues. Per germline, CDR1 LGHDT and CDR2 YNNKEL (reference sequence).

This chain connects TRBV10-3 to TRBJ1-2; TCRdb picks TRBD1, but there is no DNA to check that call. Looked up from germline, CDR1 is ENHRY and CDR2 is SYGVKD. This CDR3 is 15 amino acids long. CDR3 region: CAISERPGGDYGYTF.

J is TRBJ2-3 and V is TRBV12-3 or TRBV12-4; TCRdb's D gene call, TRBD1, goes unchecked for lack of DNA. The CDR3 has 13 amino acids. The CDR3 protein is CASRQRGTDTQYF.

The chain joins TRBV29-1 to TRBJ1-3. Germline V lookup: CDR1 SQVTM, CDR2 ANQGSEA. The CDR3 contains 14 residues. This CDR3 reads CSVTRTTSGNTIYF.

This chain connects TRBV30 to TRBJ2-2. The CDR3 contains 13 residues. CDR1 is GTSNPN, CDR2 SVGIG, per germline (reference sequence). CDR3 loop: CAWSTTTTGELFF.